These T cell receptor beta chains were read from a single sample in a study of neurological immune-mediated disorders. A single record per CDR3 protein comes from TCRdb applying MiXCR to the 5' RACE reads. This table has about 36,000 distinct CDR3 sequences, about a tenth appearing once. Sequencing used PBMCs. Source of these receptors: a woman in her twenties or thirties with HTLV-1-associated myelopathy (HAM/TSP). Each CDR3 is given with its conserved first and last residue. Fields, in order: clone size, J gene, V gene, D gene, CDR3 protein, CDR3 DNA. The D gene is left open where the match is weak. Size is omitted from some rows. Given values are once, few, many or a class for expanded clones.

size: many
J: TRBJ2-3
V: TRBV12-3/TRBV12-4
D: NA
CDR3: CASIPGTRGTQYF
DNA: TGTGCCAGCATTCCGGGGACTCGGGGTACGCAGTATTTT

size: many
J: TRBJ2-1
V: TRBV5-1
D: TRBD2
CDR3: CASSLALAGGQDEQFF
DNA: TGCGCCAGCAGCTTGGCCCTAGCGGGGGGGCAGGATGAGCAGTTCTTC

size: many
J: TRBJ1-5
V: TRBV5-1
D: NA
CDR3: CASSWKGNQPQHF
DNA: TGCGCCAGCAGCTGGAAGGGCAATCAGCCCCAGCATTTT

size: many
J: TRBJ2-2
V: TRBV12-3/TRBV12-4
D: NA
CDR3: CASRRGHAKAGELFF
DNA: TGTGCCAGCAGACGTGGACACGCCAAGGCCGGGGAGCTGTTTTTT

size: many
J: TRBJ1-5
V: TRBV5-6
D: NA
CDR3: CASSFAGAGQPQHF
DNA: TGTGCCAGCAGCTTTGCAGGTGCCGGTCAGCCCCAGCATTTT

size: many
J: TRBJ1-6
V: TRBV9
D: NA
CDR3: CASSRDTSSYNSPLHF
DNA: TGTGCCAGCAGCAGAGACACGAGCTCCTATAATTCACCCCTCCACTTT

size: many
J: TRBJ1-4
V: TRBV5-1
D: NA
CDR3: CASSLGDRIANEKLFF
DNA: TGCGCCAGCAGCTTGGGCGACAGGATAGCTAATGAAAAACTGTTTTTT

size: many
J: TRBJ2-1
V: TRBV20-1
D: TRBD2
CDR3: CSARPRAPTSGGKIRYNEQFF
DNA: TGCAGTGCTCGACCCCGCGCCCCGACTAGCGGGGGGAAGATTAGGTACAATGAGCAGTTCTTC

size: NA
J: TRBJ2-3
V: TRBV6-5
D: TRBD2
CDR3: CASSYSSSGGSDTQYF
DNA: TGTGCCAGCAGTTACTCTTCCAGCGGGGGGTCTGATACGCAGTATTTT

size: many
J: TRBJ2-3
V: TRBV20-1
D: NA
CDR3: CSAYLAADTQYF
DNA: TGCAGTGCTTACCTGGCGGCAGATACGCAGTATTTT

size: NA
J: TRBJ2-3
V: TRBV29-1
D: NA
CDR3: CSVSVRGPDTQYF
DNA: TGCAGCGTTAGTGTCAGGGGCCCAGATACGCAGTATTTT

size: many
J: TRBJ2-7
V: TRBV20-1
D: NA
CDR3: CSAQGESYEQYF
DNA: TGCAGTGCGCAGGGAGAATCCTACGAGCAGTACTTC

size: many
J: TRBJ2-3
V: TRBV10-2
D: TRBD1
CDR3: CASSFPGTGGWSTDTQYF
DNA: TGCGCCAGCAGTTTTCCCGGGACAGGGGGATGGAGCACAGATACGCAGTATTTT

size: many
J: TRBJ1-6
V: TRBV20-1
D: TRBD1
CDR3: CSARQGDYNSPLHF
DNA: TGCAGTGCTAGACAGGGGGATTATAATTCACCCCTCCACTTT

size: many
J: TRBJ2-7
V: TRBV27
D: TRBD1
CDR3: CASSLTGAYEQYF
DNA: TGTGCCAGCAGTTTGACAGGGGCCTACGAGCAGTACTTC

size: many
J: TRBJ1-2
V: TRBV11-2
D: NA
CDR3: CASSLGAEGLGGNGYTF
DNA: TGTGCCAGCAGCTTAGGTGCCGAGGGACTGGGGGGCAATGGCTACACCTTC

size: many
J: TRBJ1-5
V: TRBV12-3/TRBV12-4
D: NA
CDR3: CASSFDSNQPQHF
DNA: TGTGCCAGCAGTTTCGACAGCAATCAGCCCCAGCATTTT

size: many
J: TRBJ1-1
V: TRBV29-1
D: NA
CDR3: CSVDGGRNTEAFF
DNA: TGCAGCGTAGATGGTGGGCGGAACACTGAAGCTTTCTTT

size: many
J: TRBJ2-2
V: TRBV5-1
D: NA
CDR3: CASSFRPRWELFF
DNA: TGCGCCAGCAGCTTCCGCCCTAGATGGGAGCTGTTTTTT

size: many
J: TRBJ1-2
V: TRBV21-1
D: NA
CDR3: CASSTRGTF
DNA: TGTGCCAGCAGTACCAGGGGCACCTTC

size: many
J: TRBJ1-2
V: TRBV20-1
D: NA
CDR3: CSALRVGPLFYGYTF
DNA: TGCAGTGCCCTAAGAGTAGGGCCCTTATTCTATGGCTACACCTTC

size: many
J: TRBJ1-3
V: TRBV20-1
D: NA
CDR3: CSASRDSGNTIYF
DNA: TGCAGTGCTAGTAGGGACTCTGGAAACACCATATATTTT

size: NA
J: TRBJ2-6
V: TRBV20-1
D: NA
CDR3: CSVRTGRGSGANILTF
DNA: TGCAGTGTCAGAACAGGGAGGGGCTCTGGGGCCAACATCCTGACTTTC

size: many
J: TRBJ2-4
V: TRBV20-1
D: NA
CDR3: CSALHGHLIAKNIQYF
DNA: TGCAGTGCTCTGCACGGACACCTGATAGCCAAAAACATTCAGTACTTC

size: many
J: TRBJ1-1
V: TRBV5-1
D: NA
CDR3: CASSLQPGNTEAFF
DNA: TGCGCCAGCAGCTTGCAGCCAGGGAACACTGAAGCTTTCTTT

size: many
J: TRBJ2-1
V: TRBV10-3
D: NA
CDR3: CAIKGGDRYNEQFF
DNA: TGTGCCATCAAAGGGGGAGACCGCTACAATGAGCAGTTCTTC

size: many
J: TRBJ2-3
V: TRBV5-1
D: NA
CDR3: CASSLTTDTQYF
DNA: TGCGCCAGCAGCTTAACCACAGATACGCAGTATTTT

size: once
J: TRBJ1-1
V: TRBV3-1
D: NA
CDR3: CASSLFLSSEAFF
DNA: TGTGCCAGCAGCCTTTTTCTCAGTTCCGAAGCTTTCTTT

size: many
J: TRBJ2-1
V: TRBV7-2
D: TRBD1
CDR3: CASSLTLQGDNEQFF
DNA: TGTGCCAGCAGTTTAACGTTACAGGGGGACAATGAGCAGTTCTTC

size: many
J: TRBJ1-1
V: TRBV5-1
D: TRBD1
CDR3: CASSLTGGLITEAFF
DNA: TGCGCCAGCAGCTTAACAGGGGGTTTAATAACTGAAGCTTTCTTT

size: many
J: TRBJ2-2
V: TRBV5-1
D: NA
CDR3: CASSLARRATGELFF
DNA: TGCGCCAGCAGCTTGGCACGAAGGGCCACCGGGGAGCTGTTTTTT

size: many
J: TRBJ1-5
V: TRBV27
D: TRBD1
CDR3: CASSLGTGGAGGNQPQHF
DNA: TGTGCCAGCAGTTTGGGGACAGGGGGCGCGGGGGGCAATCAGCCCCAGCATTTT

size: many
J: TRBJ2-1
V: TRBV5-1
D: NA
CDR3: CASSLGGFSRNEQFF
DNA: TGCGCCAGCAGCTTGGGCGGGTTCTCGCGCAATGAGCAGTTCTTC

size: many
J: TRBJ1-5
V: TRBV10-2
D: TRBD1
CDR3: CASRTGVNQPQHF
DNA: TGCGCCAGCAGGACAGGGGTCAATCAGCCCCAGCATTTT

size: many
J: TRBJ1-1
V: TRBV20-1
D: NA
CDR3: CSARETKGLSNTEAFF
DNA: TGCAGTGCTAGAGAAACGAAGGGTCTTTCGAACACTGAAGCTTTCTTT

size: many
J: TRBJ1-2
V: TRBV5-1
D: TRBD1
CDR3: CASAGTGFGYTF
DNA: TGCGCCAGCGCCGGGACAGGGTTCGGCTACACCTTC

size: many
J: TRBJ1-2
V: TRBV6-6
D: TRBD1
CDR3: CASSLDRDYGYTF
DNA: TGTGCCAGCAGTTTGGACAGGGACTATGGCTACACCTTC

size: many
J: TRBJ2-4
V: TRBV5-1
D: NA
CDR3: CASSLGGTYTGKNIQYF
DNA: TGCGCCAGCAGCTTGGGAGGGACTTACACCGGCAAAAACATTCAGTACTTC

size: many
J: TRBJ1-5
V: TRBV6-1
D: NA
CDR3: CASTPPGNNQPQHF
DNA: TGTGCCAGCACCCCACCGGGGAACAATCAGCCCCAGCATTTT

size: many
J: TRBJ2-7
V: TRBV12-3/TRBV12-4
D: TRBD2
CDR3: CASSLLAGGYEQYF
DNA: TGTGCCAGCAGTTTATTGGCGGGGGGTTACGAGCAGTACTTC

size: many
J: TRBJ2-1
V: TRBV20-1
D: TRBD2
CDR3: CSANPTSGGGYNEQFF
DNA: TGCAGTGCAAACCCGACTAGCGGGGGGGGTTACAATGAGCAGTTCTTC

size: NA
J: TRBJ2-1
V: TRBV11-3
D: TRBD2
CDR3: CASSLDPLAGGYNEQFF
DNA: TGTGCCAGCAGCTTAGATCCCTTAGCGGGAGGTTACAATGAGCAGTTCTTC

size: many
J: TRBJ1-2
V: TRBV20-1
D: NA
CDR3: CSARVRGGDGYTF
DNA: TGCAGTGCTAGGGTCAGAGGTGGGGACGGCTACACCTTC

size: many
J: TRBJ2-1
V: TRBV3-1
D: NA
CDR3: CASSQAGGAYNEQFF
DNA: TGTGCCAGCAGCCAAGCGGGTGGAGCCTACAATGAGCAGTTCTTC

size: many
J: TRBJ2-7
V: TRBV20-1
D: NA
CDR3: CSALGFGYEQYF
DNA: TGCAGTGCCTTGGGTTTTGGGTACGAGCAGTACTTC